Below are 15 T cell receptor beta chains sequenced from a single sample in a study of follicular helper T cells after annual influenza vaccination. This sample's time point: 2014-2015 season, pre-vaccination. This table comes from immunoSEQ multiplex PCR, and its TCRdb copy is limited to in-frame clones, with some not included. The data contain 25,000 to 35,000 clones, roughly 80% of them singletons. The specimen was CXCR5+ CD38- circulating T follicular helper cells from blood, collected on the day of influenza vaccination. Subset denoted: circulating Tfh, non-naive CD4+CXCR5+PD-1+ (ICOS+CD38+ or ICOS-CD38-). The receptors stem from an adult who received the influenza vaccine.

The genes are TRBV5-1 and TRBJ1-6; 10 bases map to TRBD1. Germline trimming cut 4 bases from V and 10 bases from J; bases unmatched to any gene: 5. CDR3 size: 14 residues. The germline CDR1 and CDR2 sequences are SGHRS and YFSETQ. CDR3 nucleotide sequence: TGCGCCAGCAGCCAGGGACAGGGGCAATCACCCCTCCACTTT. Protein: CASSQGQGQSPLHF.

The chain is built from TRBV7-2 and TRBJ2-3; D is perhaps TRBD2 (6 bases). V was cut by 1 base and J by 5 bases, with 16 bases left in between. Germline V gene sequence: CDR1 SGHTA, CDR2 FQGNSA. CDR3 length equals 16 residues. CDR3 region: CASSLEATSSIDTQYF. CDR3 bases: TGTGCCAGCAGCTTAGAGGCTACTAGCTCAATAGATACGCAGTATTTT.

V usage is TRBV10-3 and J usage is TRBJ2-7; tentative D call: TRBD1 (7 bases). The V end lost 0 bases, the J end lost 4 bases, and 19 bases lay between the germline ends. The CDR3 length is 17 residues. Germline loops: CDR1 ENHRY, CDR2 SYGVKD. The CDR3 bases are TGTGCCATCAGTGAGTCTTTTGGGGCAGGGGGGCAATACGAGCAGTACTTC. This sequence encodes CAISESFGAGGQYEQYF.

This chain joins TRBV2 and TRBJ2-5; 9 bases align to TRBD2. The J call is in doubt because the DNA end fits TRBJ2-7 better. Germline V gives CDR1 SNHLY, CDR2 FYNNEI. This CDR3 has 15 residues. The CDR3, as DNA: TGTGCCAGCAGACCAGAGCGGGGGGTAAACTACGAGCAGTACTTC. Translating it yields CASRPERGVNYEQYF.

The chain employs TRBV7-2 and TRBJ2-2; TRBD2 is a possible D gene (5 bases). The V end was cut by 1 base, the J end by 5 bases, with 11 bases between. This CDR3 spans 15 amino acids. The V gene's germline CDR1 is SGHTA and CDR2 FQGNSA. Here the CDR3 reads CASSLDPGRTGELFF. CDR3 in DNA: TGTGCCAGCAGCTTAGATCCGGGAAGGACCGGGGAGCTGTTTTTT.

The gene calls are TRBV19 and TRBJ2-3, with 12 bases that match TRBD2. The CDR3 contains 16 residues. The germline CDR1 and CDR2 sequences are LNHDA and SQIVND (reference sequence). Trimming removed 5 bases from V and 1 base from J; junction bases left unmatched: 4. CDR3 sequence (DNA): TGTGCCAGTAGTTCTAGCGGGGGGGAAGGCACAGATACGCAGTATTTT. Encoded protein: CASSSSGGEGTDTQYF. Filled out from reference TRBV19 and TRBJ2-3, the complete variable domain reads DGGITQSPKYLFRKEGQNVTLSCEQNLNHDAMYWYRQDPGQGLRLIYYSQIVNDFQKGDIAEGYSVSREKKESFPLTVTSAQKNPTAFYLCASSSSGGEGTDTQYFGPGTRLTVL.

The chain's CDR3 is CASSRQATYEQYF. CDR3 DNA sequence: TGTGCCAGCAGCCGACAGGCTACCTACGAGCAGTACTTC. The V and J genes are TRBV6-1 and TRBJ2-7; D possibly corresponds to TRBD1 (6 bases). The V end lost 6 bases, the J end lost 2 bases, and 11 bases lay between the germline ends. Looked up from germline, CDR1 is MNHNS and CDR2 is SASEGT. The CDR3 runs 13 residues.

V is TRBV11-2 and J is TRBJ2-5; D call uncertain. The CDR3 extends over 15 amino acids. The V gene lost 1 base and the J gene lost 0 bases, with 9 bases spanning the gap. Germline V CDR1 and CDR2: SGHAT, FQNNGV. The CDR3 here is CASSLAATYQETQYF. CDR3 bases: TGTGCCAGCAGCTTAGCAGCGACCTACCAAGAGACCCAGTACTTC.

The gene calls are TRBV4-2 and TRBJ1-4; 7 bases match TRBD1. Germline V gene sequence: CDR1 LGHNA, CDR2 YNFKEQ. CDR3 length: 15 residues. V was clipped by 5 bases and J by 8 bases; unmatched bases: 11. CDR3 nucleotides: TGTGCCAGCAGCTCCCCGGGCAGGGGGATGGAAAAACTGTTTTTT. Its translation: CASSSPGRGMEKLFF.

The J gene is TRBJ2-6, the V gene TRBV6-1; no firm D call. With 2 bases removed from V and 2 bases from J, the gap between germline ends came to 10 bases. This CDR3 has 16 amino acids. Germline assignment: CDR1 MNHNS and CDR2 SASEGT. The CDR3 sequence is CASSESRPAGANVLTF. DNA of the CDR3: TGTGCCAGCAGTGAAAGTCGCCCGGCTGGGGCCAACGTCCTGACTTTC.

The CDR3 protein is CSVDGAGQGAGYGYTF. The CDR3 coding sequence is TGCAGCGTTGACGGGGCGGGACAGGGGGCCGGGTATGGCTACACCTTC. The chain recombines TRBV29-1 with TRBJ1-2; 12 bases line up with TRBD1. The CDR3 contains 16 residues. V lost 3 bases, J lost 5 bases, and 10 bases stayed unmatched. CDR1 is SQVTM and CDR2 is ANQGSEA in the germline V gene. Full variable domain (rest looked up from reference TRBV29-1 and TRBJ1-2): SAVISQKPSRDICQRGTSLTIQCQVDSQVTMMFWYRQQPGQSLTLIATANQGSEATYESGFVIDKFPISRPNLTFSTLTVSNMSPEDSSIYLCSVDGAGQGAGYGYTFGSGTRLTVV.

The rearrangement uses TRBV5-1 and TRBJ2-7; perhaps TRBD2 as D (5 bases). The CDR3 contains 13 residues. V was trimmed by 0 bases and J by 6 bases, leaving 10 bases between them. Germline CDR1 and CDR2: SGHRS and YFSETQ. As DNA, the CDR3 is TGCGCCAGCAGCTTGGAGATTGCGGGCGAGCAGTACTTC. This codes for CASSLEIAGEQYF.

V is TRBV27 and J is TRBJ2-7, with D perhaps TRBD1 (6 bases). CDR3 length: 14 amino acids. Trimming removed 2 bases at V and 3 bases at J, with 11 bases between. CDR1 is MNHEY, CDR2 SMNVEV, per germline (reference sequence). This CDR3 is CASSLKGGYYEQYF. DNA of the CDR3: TGTGCCAGCAGTTTAAAAGGGGGTTACTACGAGCAGTACTTC.

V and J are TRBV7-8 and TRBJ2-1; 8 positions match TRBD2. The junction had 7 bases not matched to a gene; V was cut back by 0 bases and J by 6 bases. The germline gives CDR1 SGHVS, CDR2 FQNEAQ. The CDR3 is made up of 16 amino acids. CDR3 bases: TGTGCCAGCAGCTTAGCCGCGAGCGGGGGCGTCAATGAGCAGTTCTTC. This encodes CASSLAASGGVNEQFF.

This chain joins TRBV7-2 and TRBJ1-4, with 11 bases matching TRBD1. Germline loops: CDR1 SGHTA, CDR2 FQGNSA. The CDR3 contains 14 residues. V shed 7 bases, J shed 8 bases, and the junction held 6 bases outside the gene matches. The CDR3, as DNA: TGTGCCAGCACCCCGGACAGGGGGCGGGAAAAACTGTTTTTT. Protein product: CASTPDRGREKLFF. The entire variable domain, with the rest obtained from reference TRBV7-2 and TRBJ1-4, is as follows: GAGVSQSPSNKVTEKGKDVELRCDPISGHTALYWYRQSLGQGLEFLIYFQGNSAPDKSGLPSDRFSAERTGGSVSTLTIQRTQQEDSAVYLCASTPDRGREKLFFGSGTQLSVL.